This T cell receptor beta chain was sequenced during a study of response to subunit inactivated influenza vaccine. General study findings and limits: Each seasonal flu vaccination may recruit only limited new T cells, authors suggested.

CDR1 and CDR2 from the germline V gene are GTSNPN and SVGIG (reference sequence). Trimming removed 2 bases at V and 1 base at J, with 11 bases between. The CDR3 has 14 residues. TCRdb recomputed calls from the RT-PCR reads with MiXCR, one row per CDR3 protein. There are 700,000 to 900,000 distinct CDR3 sequences in the sample; around 21% occur only once, and 10% lies in the top ten. About this clonotype itself: Its antigen is undetermined.

This receptor was identified in a man aged 50 or older who received an inactivated influenza vaccine. The rearrangement links TRBV30 to TRBJ2-5; D tentatively reads TRBD1 or TRBD2 (5 bases each). The sample was PBMCs from blood, taken roughly 5 days after vaccination. The CDR3 region has the DNA TGTGCCTGGAGTAACCGGGACGGCCAAGAGACCCAGTACTTC. Translation gives CAWSNRDGQETQYF.